This T cell receptor beta chain derives from a study of blood T cells in healthy people across ages. The donors, healthy Caucasians from Russia, were aged roughly 6 to 90. Per individual sample, total RNA of at least 5 micrograms was extracted. A sample-barcoded 5' primer and a J-beta primer mix were used in a second PCR of roughly 7 to 11 cycles. TCRdb redid the calling of the 5' RACE reads with MiXCR, one entry per CDR3 protein. Altogether about 690,000 distinct CDR3 sequences are present, approximately 40% being singletons, with the ten largest covering around 30%. Regarding the study as a whole: Long-lived donors exceeded aged donors in naive CD4+ cells and diversity.

On this clonotype itself: Its antigen is as yet unknown.

This receptor was identified in an older man in good health. The sample was blood.

This chain's CDR3 is CSGLTGRSTEAFF. The CDR3 DNA is TGCAGCGGATTGACAGGGAGGAGCACTGAAGCTTTCTTT. The chain has TRBV29-1 and TRBJ1-1, with 7 bases lining up with TRBD1. Trimming took 7 bases from V and 4 from J; bases not matched to a gene: 9. The CDR3 runs 13 residues. CDR1 SQVTM and CDR2 ANQGSEA come from the germline V gene.